The 12 T cell receptor beta chains presented below share a single source sample, sequenced in a study of T-cell memory formation after mild COVID-19. TCRdb processed the 5' RACE reads anew with MiXCR; each CDR3 protein has one entry. This table has 430,000 or so distinct CDR3 sequences, more than 20% appearing once. The sample comprised PBMCs or a T cell subset sorted from them (not recorded which). Receptor source: an adult woman who had mild COVID-19 (a few samples of this study predate the infection). Cell type and time point are not known.

The CDR3 reads CASSLEAVAGNTIYF. The CDR3 coding sequence is TGCGCCAGCAGCTTGGAGGCCGTAGCGGGAAACACCATATATTTT. The chain couples TRBV5-1 to TRBJ1-3; D uncertain. Trimming shortened V by 0 bases and J by 4 bases, and 11 bases separated the two germline ends. CDR1 is SGHRS, CDR2 YFSETQ, per germline. CDR3 length: 15 residues.

This clonotype was seen more than once but under ten times. The V gene is TRBV7-9, the J gene TRBJ1-1, with D maybe TRBD1 (6 bases). Germline assignment: CDR1 SEHNR and CDR2 FQNEAQ (reference sequence). This CDR3 spans 14 amino acids. The ends were cut back, 1 base at V and 4 bases at J, with 10 bases in the middle. CDR3 nucleotide sequence: TGTGCCAGCAGCTTAGTACAGGGCGCCACTGAAGCTTTCTTT. Translating gives CASSLVQGATEAFF.

The chain is built from TRBV6-5 and TRBJ2-5; D remains unclear. CDR3 length equals 16 residues. The ends were cut back, 0 bases at V and 3 bases at J, with 14 bases in the middle. Germline V gives CDR1 MNHEY, CDR2 SVGAGI. CDR3 loop: CASSYSPVSLKETQYF. DNA of the CDR3: TGTGCCAGCAGTTACTCGCCGGTTTCGTTAAAAGAGACCCAGTACTTC.

This clonotype came up a few times. This sequence joins TRBV20-1 and TRBJ1-1; D is ambiguous. The germline V and J ends were trimmed by 0 bases and 7 bases, with 9 bases remaining between them. Looked up from germline, CDR1 is DFQATT and CDR2 is SNEGSKA (reference sequence). This CDR3 is 12 amino acids long. CDR3 sequence: CSAREGPGEAFF. CDR3 bases: TGCAGTGCTAGAGAAGGGCCCGGTGAAGCTTTCTTT.

This clonotype was seen a few times. V usage is TRBV9 and J usage is TRBJ2-1; 9 nucleotides agree with TRBD2. V lost 3 bases to trimming and J lost 4 bases; unmatched junction nucleotides: 5. The V gene's germline CDR1 is SGDLS and CDR2 YYNGEE. The CDR3 runs to 15 residues. The CDR3 DNA sequence: TGTGCCAGCAGCGGCCCTCTAGCGGGGTACAATGAGCAGTTCTTC. Amino acid sequence: CASSGPLAGYNEQFF.

The rearrangement joins TRBV4-3 to TRBJ2-7; D is unresolved. V was pared by 0 bases and J by 2 bases, with 11 bases between. The CDR3 is 15 residues long. Germline V gene data show CDR1 as LGHNA and CDR2 as YSLEER. The CDR3 region has the DNA TGCGCCAGCAGCCAAGATGACGGAGAGACCTACGAGCAGTACTTC. This gives the protein CASSQDDGETYEQYF.

V usage is TRBV30 and J usage is TRBJ2-7; 11 bases line up with TRBD2. There are 13 residues in the CDR3. The trim removed 7 bases at V and 0 bases at J, leaving 2 bases unmatched. In germline, CDR1 is GTSNPN, CDR2 SVGIG (reference sequence). For the CDR3, the DNA is TGTGCCTTTCTAGCGGGAGGCTCCTACGAGCAGTACTTC. It yields the protein CAFLAGGSYEQYF.

This clonotype was seen only a few times. The chain recombines TRBV6-5 with TRBJ2-5; D gene unclear. CDR1 and CDR2 from the germline V gene are MNHEY and SVGAGI. V was cut by 4 bases and J by 4 bases, with 7 bases left in between. The CDR3 is made up of 12 amino acids. In nucleotides, the CDR3 is TGTGCCAGCAGTTCTAGTGGAGAGACCCAGTACTTC. It encodes CASSSSGETQYF.

This clonotype appeared a few times. This chain links TRBV7-9 with TRBJ2-2; TRBD2 aligns across 14 bases. The CDR3 is made up of 18 amino acids. Germline assignment: CDR1 SEHNR and CDR2 FQNEAQ (reference sequence). V lost 4 bases to trimming and J lost 4 bases; unmatched junction nucleotides: 8. The CDR3 sequence: CASSSKRLAGGPTGELFF. CDR3 nucleotides: TGTGCCAGCAGCTCTAAAAGACTAGCGGGAGGGCCCACCGGGGAGCTGTTTTTT.

The chain employs TRBV20-1 and TRBJ2-7; maybe TRBD2 (6 bases). V was clipped by 4 bases and J by 0 bases, with 19 bases between them. The CDR3 is 16 residues long. Germline-derived CDR1 and CDR2 are DFQATT and SNEGSKA (reference sequence). CDR3 nucleotide sequence: TGCAGTGCTATAGGCGCGGGGCGCGCCGACTCCTACGAGCAGTACTTC. Translating it yields CSAIGAGRADSYEQYF.

This clonotype was observed a few times. The chain combines TRBV5-1 with TRBJ2-3; D is uncertain. The V and J ends lost 0 bases and 4 bases respectively, with 12 bases between them. Germline-derived CDR1 and CDR2 are SGHRS and YFSETQ. The CDR3 has 15 residues. The chain's CDR3 is CASSLDGRHADTQYF. Written as DNA, the CDR3 is TGCGCCAGCAGCTTGGACGGCAGGCACGCAGATACGCAGTATTTT.

A note on this clonotype: A junction end diverges from the germline sequence, so it may reflect a read error. This chain connects TRBV7-6 to TRBJ2-7; D remains unclear. In germline, CDR1 is SGHVS, CDR2 FNYEAQ. The CDR3 covers 13 residues. CDR3: CASSSMPDALLDF. Here the CDR3 DNA reads TGTGCCAGCAGCTCGATGCCGGACGCCCTCTTGGACTTC. Supplemented by reference TRBV7-6 and TRBJ2-7, the full variable domain reads GAGVSQSPRYKVTKRGQDVALRCDPISGHVSLYWYRQALGQGPEFLTYFNYEAQQDKSGLPNDRFSAERPEGSISTLTIQRTEQRDSAMYRCASSSMPDALLDFGPGTRLTVT.